This entry lists 14 T cell receptor beta chains sequenced from one sample in a study of vaccination effects on CD4 cells after COVID-19 (dated by TCRdb to the early 2020s). After about 9 days of culture, CD4+ T cells were isolated with the EasySep CD4+ T cell isolation kit. Each participant received two doses of an mRNA SARS-CoV-2 vaccine, either BNT162b2 or mRNA-1273. The library relied on the immunoSEQ multiplex PCR assay. The source is immuneACCESS, and TCRdb retained only in-frame sequences with V and J called. Part of the clones is not carried over; for the studies checked, unresolved V genes explain less than half of this, and the remainder is unexplained. The sample data list around 47,000 clones, and roughly 72% of these were observed just once. The ten largest make up under 10% of the sample. These receptors have no identified antigens. The sample was CD4+ T cells from PBMCs cultured without peptide, taken after COVID-19 vaccination. Receptors originate from a human donor who received a COVID-19 vaccine.

V is TRBV10-1 and J is TRBJ2-1; a possible D gene is TRBD1 (6 bases). The CDR3 covers 16 residues. Germline V CDR1 and CDR2: WNHNN, SYGVQD (reference sequence). Trimming removed 2 bases from V and 0 bases from J, with 11 bases in between. CDR3: CASSEVGASSYNEQFF. As DNA, the CDR3 is TGCGCCAGCAGTGAGGTGGGGGCTAGCTCCTACAATGAGCAGTTCTTC.

V gene TRBV2 combines with J gene TRBJ2-1; TRBD2 agrees at 8 bases. CDR3 length equals 13 residues. J was trimmed by 4 bases and V by 7 bases; bases with no gene match: 3. CDR1 is SNHLY, CDR2 FYNNEI, per germline. The CDR3 coding sequence is TGTGCCAGCACCGGGGGGGCTTACAATGAGCAGTTCTTC. Translating gives CASTGGAYNEQFF.

This chain uses TRBV19 with TRBJ2-1; 10 bases line up with TRBD2. CDR1 is LNHDA, CDR2 SQIVND, per germline (reference sequence). V was pared by 5 bases and J by 4 bases, with 5 bases of the junction left unmatched. CDR3 length equals 15 residues. The DNA of the CDR3 is TGTGCCAGTAGTTCCGGGACTAGCGTGTACAATGAGCAGTTCTTC. Encoded protein: CASSSGTSVYNEQFF.

The gene calls are TRBV5-6 and TRBJ1-2, with TRBD1 as a possible D gene (6 bases). Trimming pared 5 bases from V and 4 bases from J, leaving 24 bases between. Germline V gene lookup returns CDR1 SGHDT and CDR2 YYEEEE. The CDR3 contains 17 residues. CDR3 in amino acids: CASRTRGLGRGGYGYTF. The CDR3 DNA follows: TGTGCCAGCAGGACCAGGGGTTTGGGGAGAGGGGGCTATGGCTACACCTTC.

The V gene is TRBV5-1, the J gene TRBJ2-3; D call uncertain. The V and J ends lost 3 bases and 5 bases respectively, with 7 bases between them. This CDR3 region has 12 residues. Germline-derived CDR1 and CDR2 are SGHRS and YFSETQ. This CDR3 reads CASSSRVDTQYF. DNA of the CDR3: TGCGCCAGCAGCTCACGCGTAGATACGCAGTATTTT.

This CDR3 reads CASSQERNYNEQFF. Written as DNA, the CDR3 is TGTGCCAGCAGCCAAGAAAGGAACTACAATGAGCAGTTCTTC. The J gene is TRBJ2-1, the V gene TRBV3-1 (or the pseudogene TRBV3-2), with unresolved D. CDR1 is LGHDT, CDR2 YNNKEL, per germline (reference sequence). This CDR3 has 14 amino acids. V was cut by 0 bases and J by 3 bases, with 6 bases left in between.

The V call is TRBV4-1, the J call TRBJ2-1; D is undetermined. The germline gives CDR1 MGHRA, CDR2 YSYEKL. V dropped 1 base and J dropped 0 bases, with 10 bases sitting between them. The CDR3 is 16 residues long. CDR3 DNA: TGCGCCAGCAGCCAAGGACGGGTCCTCTCCTACAATGAGCAGTTCTTC. This translates into CASSQGRVLSYNEQFF.

This chain uses TRBV19 with TRBJ1-2, with D possibly matching TRBD1 (5 bases). The germline V gene encodes CDR1 LNHDA and CDR2 SQIVND (reference sequence). Trimming pared 3 bases from V and 1 base from J, leaving 9 bases between. The CDR3 has 14 residues. The CDR3 protein is CASSIRGDNYGYTF. Written as DNA, the CDR3 is TGTGCCAGTAGTATCCGGGGCGATAACTATGGCTACACCTTC.

The chain couples TRBV11-2 to TRBJ2-2, with 7 bases matching TRBD1. The ends lost 5 bases at V and 0 bases at J; junction bases unmatched: 9. In germline, CDR1 is SGHAT, CDR2 FQNNGV. This CDR3 is 17 amino acids long. CDR3 sequence (DNA): TGTGCCAGCAGCCCCCTCCCGACAGGGACGAACACCGGGGAGCTGTTTTTT. Protein product: CASSPLPTGTNTGELFF.

This clone was seen only once. The genes are TRBV5-1 and TRBJ1-4; D gene unclear. Germline V lookup: CDR1 SGHRS, CDR2 YFSETQ. The V end was cut by 1 base, the J end by 0 bases, with 13 bases between. The CDR3 loop spans 17 amino acids. For the CDR3, the DNA is TGCGCCAGCAGCTTGTCCCTGACACATGCAACTAATGAAAAACTGTTTTTT. It encodes CASSLSLTHATNEKLFF. Looking up the rest from reference TRBV5-1 and TRBJ1-4 gives the full variable domain: KAGVTQTPRYLIKTRGQQVTLSCSPISGHRSVSWYQQTPGQGLQFLFEYFSETQRNKGNFPGRFSGRQFSNSRSEMNVSTLELGDSALYLCASSLSLTHATNEKLFFGSGTQLSVL.

The chain is built from TRBV5-6 and TRBJ1-6; D remains ambiguous. The CDR3 has 14 residues. The V gene lost 4 bases and the J gene lost 10 bases, with 15 bases spanning the gap. Germline assignment: CDR1 SGHDT and CDR2 YYEEEE. The CDR3 is CASSGITESSPLHF. As DNA, the CDR3 is TGTGCCAGCAGCGGTATAACAGAATCGTCACCCCTCCACTTT.

This clone is a singleton in its sample. V is TRBV18 and J is TRBJ2-5; weak D call: TRBD2 (6 bases). Germline loops: CDR1 KGHSH, CDR2 LQKENI. V was shortened by 1 base and J by 2 bases, with 11 bases between the two germline ends. There are 15 residues in the CDR3. The CDR3: CASSPQSGGQETQYF. The CDR3 DNA is TGTGCCAGCTCACCACAATCCGGGGGTCAAGAGACCCAGTACTTC.

The rearrangement joins TRBV2 to TRBJ1-5, with D tentatively TRBD1 (5 bases). Trimming took off 3 bases at V and 6 bases at J, with 18 bases between the two ends. The length of the CDR3 is 16 residues. Germline V CDR1 and CDR2: SNHLY, FYNNEI. DNA of the CDR3: TGTGCCAGCAGTGATGGGGGGACCGTCGTCGCTCAGCCCCAGCATTTT. It specifies CASSDGGTVVAQPQHF.

The genes are TRBV5-4 and TRBJ1-2, with a weak D call TRBD1 (5 bases). This CDR3 is built from 13 residues. V lost 0 bases and J lost 8, with 11 bases in between. Germline V gene lookup returns CDR1 SGHNT and CDR2 YYREEE (reference sequence). CDR3 sequence: CASSLAVGVGYTF. The CDR3 nucleotides are TGTGCCAGCAGCTTGGCCGTGGGGGTCGGCTACACCTTC.